This T cell receptor beta chain originates from a study of beta chain features in type 1 diabetes. Sequenced material consisted of expressed TCRB transcripts (all of the isolated RNA was reverse transcribed). Produced via immunoSEQ multiplex PCR; TCRdb's table is partial and in-frame only. Found here are about 410,000 clones, approximately 15% of them singletons; the top ten hold roughly 0.036%. The CDR3 runs to 13 residues. Germline loops: CDR1 SGHRS, CDR2 YFSETQ. V dropped 4 bases and J dropped 1 base, with 8 bases sitting between them. This clone has just a few counts. This receptor was obtained from a man aged 25 to 40 in good health. V gene TRBV5-1 combines with J gene TRBJ1-1; the D gene is possibly TRBD1 (5 bases). Source material: naive CD4+ T cells from blood. As DNA, the CDR3 is TGCGCCAGCAGCCGTGGACAGAACACTGAAGCTTTCTTT. Translating gives CASSRGQNTEAFF.